The 30 T cell receptor beta chains in this list originate from one sample, sequenced in a study of cytomegalovirus exposure and HLA in healthy donors. Vbeta (60) and Jbeta (13) primers were used in the PCR. The method was immunoSEQ multiplex PCR; TCRdb's version includes in-frame clones alone and lacks a portion of them. This table holds approximately 100,000 clones, about four fifths found once. Input material: PBMCs. The receptors here all came from a woman between 35 and 50 years old in good health and CMV-seronegative.

This chain uses TRBV19 with TRBJ2-3, with TRBD2 matching over 8 bases. CDR1 and CDR2 from the germline V gene are LNHDA and SQIVND (reference sequence). The CDR3 contains 15 residues. V was pared by 6 bases and J by 2 bases, with 7 bases of the junction left unmatched. CDR3 in DNA: TGTGCCAGTAGCCCCGGGGGGGCCTACACAGATACGCAGTATTTT. It codes for CASSPGGAYTDTQYF.

V usage is TRBV5-1 and J usage is TRBJ2-5; 7 bases align to TRBD1. After removal of 2 bases from V and 1 base from J, the junction contained 2 bases not matched to a gene. This CDR3 is 14 amino acids long. From germline, CDR1 is SGHRS and CDR2 YFSETQ. DNA for the CDR3: TGCGCCAGCAGCTTTGGACAGGCCCAAGAGACCCAGTACTTC. Translation: CASSFGQAQETQYF.

V usage is TRBV5-8 and J usage is TRBJ2-7; TRBD2 matches 9 bases. Germline V gene data show CDR1 as SGHTS and CDR2 as YDEGEE. This CDR3 has 17 residues. Losses at the gene ends were 4 bases for V and 5 bases for J; bases not matched to a gene: 16. CDR3 bases: TGTGCCAGCAGCCCGGATGGACTTAGCGGGAGAGTCAACGAGCAGTACTTC. It translates to CASSPDGLSGRVNEQYF.

The chain employs TRBV11-2 and TRBJ2-7, with TRBD2 as a possible D gene (5 bases). Per the germline V gene, CDR1 is SGHAT and CDR2 is FQNNGV. V was clipped by 1 base and J by 0 bases, with 7 bases between them. CDR3 length: 14 residues. CDR3 protein: CASSLAGSSYEQYF. In DNA, the CDR3 is TGTGCCAGCAGCTTAGCGGGGTCCTCCTACGAGCAGTACTTC.

The chain has TRBV28 and TRBJ2-7; D is perhaps TRBD2 (6 bases). The CDR3 length is 15 residues. The germline CDR1 and CDR2 sequences are MDHEN and SYDVKM. The V and J ends lost 7 bases and 0 bases respectively, with 16 bases between them. The CDR3 sequence: CASTAPGGPSYEQYF. The DNA of the CDR3 is TGTGCCAGCACCGCCCCCGGGGGACCCTCCTACGAGCAGTACTTC.

The V gene is TRBV14, the J gene TRBJ2-4; D may be TRBD2 (7 bases). CDR3 size: 16 residues. Germline V gene data show CDR1 as SGHDN and CDR2 as FVKESK. V gave up 4 bases and J gave up 4 bases, with 17 bases separating them. The CDR3 spells CASSPRGGFGKNIQYF. The CDR3 DNA is TGTGCCAGCAGCCCAAGGGGGGGGTTTGGGAAAAACATTCAGTACTTC.

The CDR3 DNA sequence: TGTGCCAGCAGTTACCGGGCCGGGGAGCTGTTTTTT. This gives the protein CASSYRAGELFF. The chain joins TRBV6-5 to TRBJ2-2; no clear D gene. CDR3 length: 12 residues. Germline values: CDR1 MNHEY, CDR2 SVGAGI. Trimming left V 2 bases short and J 6 bases short, with 4 bases between.

V gene TRBV5-8 combines with J gene TRBJ2-1; D ambiguous. Germline V gene data show CDR1 as SGHTS and CDR2 as YDEGEE. This CDR3 spans 15 amino acids. With 6 bases removed from V and 0 bases from J, the gap between germline ends came to 13 bases. The CDR3, as DNA: TGTGCCAGCATCGTAGCTTTAGGCTCCTACAATGAGCAGTTCTTC. Protein product: CASIVALGSYNEQFF.

The rearrangement joins TRBV7-2 to TRBJ2-3, with 11 bases that match TRBD2. The CDR3 length is 15 residues. The germline V gene has CDR1 SGHTA and CDR2 FQGNSA. Trimming took 0 bases from V and 13 from J; bases not matched to a gene: 9. This CDR3 is CASSLAQASGGREYF. For the CDR3, the DNA is TGTGCCAGCAGCTTAGCGCAGGCTAGCGGGGGGCGAGAGTATTTT.

This clone was observed a few times. This chain joins TRBV20-1 and TRBJ1-2, with 7 bases matching TRBD1. Germline loops: CDR1 DFQATT, CDR2 SNEGSKA (reference sequence). The CDR3 extends over 11 amino acids. With V trimmed by 5 bases and J by 8 bases, 5 bases remained unmatched. CDR3: CSAPQGIGYTF. The CDR3 DNA is TGCAGTGCTCCACAGGGGATAGGCTACACCTTC.

This clone was seen only a few times. This chain links TRBV7-9 with TRBJ2-5; D call uncertain. Germline V gene sequence: CDR1 SEHNR, CDR2 FQNEAQ (reference sequence). V was trimmed by 7 bases and J by 5 bases, leaving 11 bases between them. The CDR3 sequence is 12 residues long. CDR3 in amino acids: CASTLNRETQYF. The CDR3 DNA reads TGTGCCAGCACTCTTAACCGGGAGACCCAGTACTTC.

As regards this clone: Germline and junction disagree at one end, which may indicate a read error. The chain recombines TRBV7-9 with TRBJ1-1; possibly TRBD1 for D (5 bases). Germline V lookup: CDR1 SEHNR, CDR2 FQNEAQ (reference sequence). CDR3 size: 14 residues. This CDR3 reads CSSSLGGSGTEAFF. The CDR3 DNA sequence: TGTTCCAGCAGCTTAGGTGGCTCAGGGACTGAAGCTTTCTTT.

The chain recombines TRBV28 with TRBJ1-5; D possibly corresponds to TRBD1 (5 bases). This CDR3 has 12 amino acids. V was clipped by 5 bases and J by 4 bases, with 6 bases between them. Germline CDR1 MDHEN, CDR2 SYDVKM. The CDR3 nucleotides are TGTGCCAGCAGTGGACAAAATCAGCCCCAGCATTTT. Amino acid sequence: CASSGQNQPQHF.

The chain is built from TRBV27 and TRBJ2-7, with 10 bases that match TRBD2. V lost 5 bases, J lost 6 bases, and 10 bases stayed unmatched. CDR3 length equals 15 residues. The germline CDR1 and CDR2 sequences are MNHEY and SMNVEV (reference sequence). The CDR3 sequence: CASSPGSSGGLEQYF. As DNA, the CDR3 is TGTGCCAGCAGTCCCGGGTCTAGCGGGGGCCTCGAGCAGTACTTC.

The DNA for the CDR3 is TGTGCCAGTAGGAGGGCTAGCGGGGCGCCTTCCTACGAGCAGTACTTC. This translates into CASRRASGAPSYEQYF. This chain uses TRBV19 with TRBJ2-7, with TRBD2 identical over 9 bases. Trimming at V came to 6 bases and at J to 1 base, leaving 10 bases not matched to a gene. The CDR3 covers 16 residues. Germline-derived CDR1 and CDR2 are LNHDA and SQIVND (reference sequence). Using reference TRBV19 and TRBJ2-7 for the parts outside the CDR3, the full variable domain is DGGITQSPKYLFRKEGQNVTLSCEQNLNHDAMYWYRQDPGQGLRLIYYSQIVNDFQKGDIAEGYSVSREKKESFPLTVTSAQKNPTAFYLCASRRASGAPSYEQYFGPGTRLTVT.

A remark on this clone: One end of the junction is discordant with germline, which a read error may explain. The CDR3 is CASSFYDEQFF. The CDR3 DNA sequence: TGTGCCAGCAGTTTCTACGATGAGCAGTTCTTC. The gene calls are TRBV27 and TRBJ2-1; D call uncertain. Germline V gene sequence: CDR1 MNHEY, CDR2 SMNVEV (reference sequence). This CDR3 has 11 amino acids.

V gene TRBV7-2 combines with J gene TRBJ2-4, with 15 nucleotides matching TRBD2. The CDR3 sequence is 17 residues long. J lost 8 bases, V lost 3 bases, and 8 bases had no gene match. Per germline, CDR1 SGHTA and CDR2 FQGNSA. The DNA for the CDR3 is TGTGCCAGCAGCTTGGGACTAGCGGGGGGAGGTCGGGACATTCAGTACTTC. It yields the protein CASSLGLAGGGRDIQYF.

J is TRBJ1-6 and V is TRBV27; D may be TRBD1 (6 bases). Germline assignment: CDR1 MNHEY and CDR2 SMNVEV (reference sequence). The CDR3 totals 13 residues. Trimming shortened V by 10 bases and J by 8 bases, and 15 bases separated the two germline ends. DNA for the CDR3: TGTGCCACCTCGACAGGAGGCGATTCACCCCTCCACTTT. It codes for CATSTGGDSPLHF.

The chain couples TRBV5-4 to TRBJ2-5; D is possibly TRBD2 (6 bases). CDR3 size: 18 residues. CDR1 is SGHNT and CDR2 is YYREEE in the germline V gene (reference sequence). Trimming removed 4 bases at V and 4 bases at J, with 26 bases between. The CDR3 loop reads CASSLLGMGGDIRETQYF. The CDR3 nucleotides read TGTGCCAGCAGCCTATTGGGAATGGGCGGGGATATCAGAGAGACCCAGTACTTC.

This clone was seen a few times. The chain couples TRBV28 to TRBJ1-3; weak D call: TRBD1 (5 bases). V was shortened by 6 bases and J by 0 bases, with 15 bases between the two germline ends. Germline V gene sequence: CDR1 MDHEN, CDR2 SYDVKM. The CDR3 length is 16 residues. Here the CDR3 DNA reads TGTGCCAGCAGGGGTCTTGGGGGGACCTCTGGAAACACCATATATTTT. It is translated as CASRGLGGTSGNTIYF.

For the CDR3, the DNA is TGTGCCAGCAGCTTAGATGGACTAGCGGGAGGCGGAGATACGCAGTATTTT. Amino acids: CASSLDGLAGGGDTQYF. V and J are TRBV7-2 and TRBJ2-3, with TRBD2 identical over 14 bases. The CDR3 sequence is 17 residues long. V lost 1 base, J lost 5 bases, and 5 bases stayed unmatched. Germline assignment: CDR1 SGHTA and CDR2 FQGNSA.

The chain uses TRBV7-3 and TRBJ2-7; TRBD2 is a possible D gene (6 bases). Germline-derived CDR1 and CDR2 are SGHTA and FQGTGA. V lost 9 bases to trimming and J lost 0 bases, with 18 bases between them. The CDR3 sequence is 15 residues long. The chain's CDR3 is CASSLDGGSSYEQYF. The CDR3, as DNA: TGTGCCAGTTCCCTGGACGGGGGAAGCTCCTACGAGCAGTACTTC.

This sequence joins TRBV27 and TRBJ1-2; 7 nucleotides match TRBD1. There are 13 residues in the CDR3. Germline values: CDR1 MNHEY, CDR2 SMNVEV (reference sequence). Losses at the gene ends were 6 bases for V and 2 bases for J; bases not matched to a gene: 3. The CDR3, as DNA: TGTGCCAGCAGCCCGACAGGGAACTATGGCTACACCTTC. This encodes CASSPTGNYGYTF.

The chain combines TRBV28 with TRBJ2-7; tentatively, D is TRBD1 (5 bases). Looked up from germline, CDR1 is MDHEN and CDR2 is SYDVKM. This CDR3 comprises 13 residues. Trimming removed 10 bases from V and 3 bases from J, with 16 bases in between. CDR3 sequence reads: CANHTGFLYEQYF. The CDR3 DNA sequence: TGTGCCAACCACACAGGCTTCCTCTACGAGCAGTACTTC. The complete variable domain, with remaining parts taken from reference TRBV28 and TRBJ2-7, reads DVKVTQSSRYLVKRTGEKVFLECVQDMDHENMFWYRQDPGLGLRLIYFSYDVKMKEKGDIPEGYSVSREKKERFSLILESASTNQTSMYLCANHTGFLYEQYFGPGTRLTVT.

In nucleotides, the CDR3 is TGTGCCAGCTCACACAGGAGCGAAGGCAATGAGCAGTTCTTC. Translation: CASSHRSEGNEQFF. This rearrangement joins TRBV6-6 to TRBJ2-1, with D possibly TRBD1 on 5 matching bases. Trimming removed 8 bases at V and 6 bases at J, with 17 bases between. This CDR3 has 14 residues. CDR1 and CDR2 (germline): MNHNY, SVGAGI (reference sequence).

This clone was detected only a few times. The same CDR3 is also encoded by other DNA sequences in this sample. The chain recombines TRBV5-6 with TRBJ1-6; TRBD1 aligns across 7 bases. Trimming took 3 bases from V and 9 from J; bases not matched to a gene: 0. Per the germline V gene, CDR1 is SGHDT and CDR2 is YYEEEE. This CDR3 is built from 12 residues. CDR3: CASSSGGSPLHF. The CDR3 DNA reads as TGTGCCAGCAGCTCAGGGGGTTCACCCCTCCACTTT.

The chain recombines TRBV29-1 with TRBJ2-7, with D tentatively TRBD2 (6 bases). The CDR3 covers 15 residues. V shed 4 bases and J shed 6 bases, with 22 bases lying between them. Germline CDR1 and CDR2: SQVTM and ANQGSEA. The chain's CDR3 is CSVVSEGGWVLEQYF. CDR3 nucleotides: TGCAGCGTTGTGTCGGAGGGCGGGTGGGTCCTCGAGCAGTACTTC.

The CDR3 sequence: CASSPDRGLAGGQFF. The CDR3 nucleotides read TGTGCCAGTAGTCCCGATCGCGGACTTGCCGGTGGGCAGTTCTTC. The genes are TRBV19 and TRBJ2-1; a possible D gene is TRBD2 (5 bases). The CDR3 is 15 residues long. Germline V CDR1 and CDR2: LNHDA, SQIVND (reference sequence). Trimming shortened V by 5 bases and J by 12 bases, and 23 bases separated the two germline ends. The complete variable domain, with remaining parts taken from reference TRBV19 and TRBJ2-1, reads DGGITQSPKYLFRKEGQNVTLSCEQNLNHDAMYWYRQDPGQGLRLIYYSQIVNDFQKGDIAEGYSVSREKKESFPLTVTSAQKNPTAFYLCASSPDRGLAGGQFFGPGTRLTVL.

This clone was picked up a small number of times. V gene TRBV6-6 combines with J gene TRBJ2-7, with D perhaps TRBD2 (6 bases). The CDR3 has 13 residues. CDR1 is MNHNY, CDR2 SVGAGI, per germline (reference sequence). V was trimmed by 7 bases and J by 2 bases, leaving 12 bases between them. For the CDR3, the DNA is TGTGCCAGCACGAGGAGGGGAGCCTACGAGCAGTACTTC. This sequence encodes CASTRRGAYEQYF.

The chain carries TRBV9 and TRBJ1-6; 7 nucleotides align to TRBD1. Trimming at V came to 4 bases and at J to 8 bases, leaving 9 bases not matched to a gene. This CDR3 comprises 15 residues. The germline gives CDR1 SGDLS, CDR2 YYNGEE. The CDR3 loop reads CASSFGQVGDSPLHF. The CDR3 DNA reads as TGTGCCAGCAGCTTCGGACAGGTGGGGGATTCACCCCTCCACTTT.